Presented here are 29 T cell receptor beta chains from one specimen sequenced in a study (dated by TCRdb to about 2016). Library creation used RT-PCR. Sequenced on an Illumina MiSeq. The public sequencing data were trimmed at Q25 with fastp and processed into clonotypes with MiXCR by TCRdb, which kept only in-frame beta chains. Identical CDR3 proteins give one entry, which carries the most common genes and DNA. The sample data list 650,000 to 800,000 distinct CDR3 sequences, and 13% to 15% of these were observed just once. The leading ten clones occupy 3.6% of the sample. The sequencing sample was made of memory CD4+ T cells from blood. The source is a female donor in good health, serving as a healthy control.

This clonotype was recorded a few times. This CDR3 is CSADGTGPTNTEAFF. The CDR3, as DNA: TGCAGTGCTGATGGGACAGGGCCGACGAACACTGAAGCTTTCTTT. The chain employs TRBV20-1 and TRBJ1-1, with 9 bases matching TRBD1. Losses at the gene ends were 5 bases for V and 1 base for J; bases not matched to a gene: 8. Germline V lookup: CDR1 DFQATT, CDR2 SNEGSKA (reference sequence). This CDR3 spans 15 amino acids.

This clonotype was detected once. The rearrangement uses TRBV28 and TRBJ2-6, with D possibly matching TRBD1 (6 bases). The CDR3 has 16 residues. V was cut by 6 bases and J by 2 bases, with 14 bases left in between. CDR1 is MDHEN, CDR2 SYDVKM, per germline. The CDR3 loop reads CASRQQGPAGANVLTF. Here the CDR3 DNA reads TGTGCCAGCAGGCAACAGGGTCCGGCTGGGGCCAACGTCCTGACTTTC.

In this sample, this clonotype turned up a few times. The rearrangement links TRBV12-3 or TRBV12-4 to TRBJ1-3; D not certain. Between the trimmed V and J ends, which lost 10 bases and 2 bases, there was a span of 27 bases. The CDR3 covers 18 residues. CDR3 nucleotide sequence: TGTGCCACCTCCTCCGGAGACGATTTTCTTCTCACTGGAAACACCATATATTTT. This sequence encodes CATSSGDDFLLTGNTIYF.

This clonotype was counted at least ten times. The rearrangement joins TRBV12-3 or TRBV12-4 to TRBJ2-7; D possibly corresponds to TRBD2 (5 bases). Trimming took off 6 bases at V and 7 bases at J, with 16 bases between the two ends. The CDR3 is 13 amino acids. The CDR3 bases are TGTGCCAGCAGCCGGACGTTTGGGAGTGAGCAGTACTTC. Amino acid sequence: CASSRTFGSEQYF.

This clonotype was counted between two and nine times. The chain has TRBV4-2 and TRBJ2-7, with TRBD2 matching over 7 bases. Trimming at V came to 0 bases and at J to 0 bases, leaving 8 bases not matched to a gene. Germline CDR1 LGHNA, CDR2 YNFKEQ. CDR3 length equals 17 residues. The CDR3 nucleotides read TGTGCCAGCAGCCAAGATCTGGGGGGGGGGAGCTCCTACGAGCAGTACTTC. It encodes CASSQDLGGGSSYEQYF.

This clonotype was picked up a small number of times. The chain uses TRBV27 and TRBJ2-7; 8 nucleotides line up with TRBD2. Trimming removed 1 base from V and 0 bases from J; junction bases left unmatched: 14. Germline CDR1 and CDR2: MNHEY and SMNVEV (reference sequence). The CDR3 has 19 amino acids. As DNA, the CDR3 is TGTGCCAGCAGTTTATTTTTATCGGGCGGGAGGTCTAGCTCCTACGAGCAGTACTTC. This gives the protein CASSLFLSGGRSSSYEQYF.

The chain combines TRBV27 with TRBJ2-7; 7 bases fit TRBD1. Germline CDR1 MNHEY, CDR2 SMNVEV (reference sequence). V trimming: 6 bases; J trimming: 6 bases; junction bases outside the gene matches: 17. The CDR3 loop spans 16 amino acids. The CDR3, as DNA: TGTGCCAGCAGCCGGACGGGACAGAGCCTCAGGGGCGAGCAGTACTTC. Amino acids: CASSRTGQSLRGEQYF.

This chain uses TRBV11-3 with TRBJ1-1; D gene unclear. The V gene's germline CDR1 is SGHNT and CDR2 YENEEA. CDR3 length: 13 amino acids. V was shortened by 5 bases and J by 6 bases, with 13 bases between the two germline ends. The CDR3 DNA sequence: TGTGCCAGCAGCCAGGAGATCGACTCTGAAGCTTTCTTT. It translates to CASSQEIDSEAFF. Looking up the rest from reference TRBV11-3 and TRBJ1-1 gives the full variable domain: EAGVVQSPRYKIIEKKQPVAFWCNPISGHNTLYWYLQNLGQGPELLIRYENEEAVDDSQLPKDRFSAERLKGVDSTLKIQPAELGDSAVYLCASSQEIDSEAFFGQGTRLTVV.

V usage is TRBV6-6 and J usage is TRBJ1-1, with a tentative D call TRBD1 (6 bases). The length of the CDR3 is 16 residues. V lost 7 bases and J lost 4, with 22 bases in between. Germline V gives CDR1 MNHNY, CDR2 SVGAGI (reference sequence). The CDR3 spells CASTQPTGGGITEAFF. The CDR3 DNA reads TGTGCCAGCACCCAACCGACAGGTGGGGGAATCACTGAAGCTTTCTTT.

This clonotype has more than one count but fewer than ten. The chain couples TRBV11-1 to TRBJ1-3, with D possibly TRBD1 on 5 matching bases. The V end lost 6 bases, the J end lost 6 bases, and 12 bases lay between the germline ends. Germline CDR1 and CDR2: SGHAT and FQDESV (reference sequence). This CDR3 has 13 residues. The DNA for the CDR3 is TGTGCCAGCAGAATCGGGACTCAAAACACCATATATTTT. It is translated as CASRIGTQNTIYF.

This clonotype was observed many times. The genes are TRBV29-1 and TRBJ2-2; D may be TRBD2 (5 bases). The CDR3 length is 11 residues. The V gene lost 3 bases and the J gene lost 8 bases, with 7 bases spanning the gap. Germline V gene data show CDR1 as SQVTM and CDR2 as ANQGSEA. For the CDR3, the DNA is TGCAGCGTTGAGCTAGCAGGGGAGCTGTTTTTT. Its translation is CSVELAGELFF.

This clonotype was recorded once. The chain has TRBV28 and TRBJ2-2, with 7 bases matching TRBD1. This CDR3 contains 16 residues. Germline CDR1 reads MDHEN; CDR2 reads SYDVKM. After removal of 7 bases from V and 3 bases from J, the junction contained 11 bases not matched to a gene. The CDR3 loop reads CASIPWGQKYTGELFF. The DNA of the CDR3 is TGTGCCAGCATCCCCTGGGGACAGAAATACACCGGGGAGCTGTTTTTT.

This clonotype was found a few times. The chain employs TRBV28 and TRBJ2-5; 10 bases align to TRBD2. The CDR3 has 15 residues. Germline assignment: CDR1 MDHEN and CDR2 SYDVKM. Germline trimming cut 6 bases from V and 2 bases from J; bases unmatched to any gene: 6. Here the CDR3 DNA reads TGTGCCAGCAGGCGACTAGCGGGCCCGCAAGAGACCCAGTACTTC. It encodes CASRRLAGPQETQYF.

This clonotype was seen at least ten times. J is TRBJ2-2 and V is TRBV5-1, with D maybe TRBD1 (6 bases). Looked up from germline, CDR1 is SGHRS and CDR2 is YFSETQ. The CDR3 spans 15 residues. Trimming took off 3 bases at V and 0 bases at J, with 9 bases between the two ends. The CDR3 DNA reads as TGCGCCAGCAGCTCCGGGACAACGAACACCGGGGAGCTGTTTTTT. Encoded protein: CASSSGTTNTGELFF.

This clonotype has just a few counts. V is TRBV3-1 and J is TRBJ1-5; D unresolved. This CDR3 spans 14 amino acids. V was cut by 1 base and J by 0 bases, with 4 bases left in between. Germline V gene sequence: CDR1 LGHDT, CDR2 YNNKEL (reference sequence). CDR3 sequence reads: CASSQAGSNQPQHF. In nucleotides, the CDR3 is TGTGCCAGCAGCCAAGCTGGTAGCAATCAGCCCCAGCATTTT.

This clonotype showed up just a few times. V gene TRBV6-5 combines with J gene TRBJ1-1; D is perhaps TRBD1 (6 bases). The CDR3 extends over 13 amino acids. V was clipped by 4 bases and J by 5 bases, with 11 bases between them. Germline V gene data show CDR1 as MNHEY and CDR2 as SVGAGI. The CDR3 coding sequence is TGTGCCAGCAGTTTGATGAGGGGGACTGAAGCTTTCTTT. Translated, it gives CASSLMRGTEAFF.

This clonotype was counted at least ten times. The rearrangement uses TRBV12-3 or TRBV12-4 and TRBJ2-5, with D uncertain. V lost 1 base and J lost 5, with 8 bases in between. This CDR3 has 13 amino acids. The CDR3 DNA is TGTGCCAGCAGTTTAGTCACGGGTGAGACCCAGTACTTC. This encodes CASSLVTGETQYF.

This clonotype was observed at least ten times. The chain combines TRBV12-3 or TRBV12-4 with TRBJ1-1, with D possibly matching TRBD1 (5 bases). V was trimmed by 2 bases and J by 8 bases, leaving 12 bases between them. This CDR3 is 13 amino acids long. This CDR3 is CASSLYGGIEAFF. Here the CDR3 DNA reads TGTGCCAGCAGTTTATATGGGGGGATCGAAGCTTTCTTT.

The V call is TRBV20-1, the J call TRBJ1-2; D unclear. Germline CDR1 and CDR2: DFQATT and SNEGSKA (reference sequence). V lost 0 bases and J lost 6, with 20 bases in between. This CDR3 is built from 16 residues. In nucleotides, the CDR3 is TGCAGTGCTAGAGATCCCCGGCCCTTAACAGTGGATGGCTACACCTTC. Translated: CSARDPRPLTVDGYTF.

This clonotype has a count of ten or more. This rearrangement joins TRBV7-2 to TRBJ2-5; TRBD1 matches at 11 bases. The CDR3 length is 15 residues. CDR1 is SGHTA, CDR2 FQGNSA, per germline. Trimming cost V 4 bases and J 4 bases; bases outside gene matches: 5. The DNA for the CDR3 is TGTGCCAGCAGCTCAGGACAGGGGGCGCGAGAGACCCAGTACTTC. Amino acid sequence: CASSSGQGARETQYF.

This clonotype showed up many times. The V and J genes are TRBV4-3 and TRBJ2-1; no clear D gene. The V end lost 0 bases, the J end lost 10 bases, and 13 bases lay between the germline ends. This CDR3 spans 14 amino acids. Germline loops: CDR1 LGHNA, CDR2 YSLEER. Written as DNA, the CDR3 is TGCGCCAGCAGCCAAGAACCCGACATCCTCGAGCAGTTCTTC. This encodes CASSQEPDILEQFF.

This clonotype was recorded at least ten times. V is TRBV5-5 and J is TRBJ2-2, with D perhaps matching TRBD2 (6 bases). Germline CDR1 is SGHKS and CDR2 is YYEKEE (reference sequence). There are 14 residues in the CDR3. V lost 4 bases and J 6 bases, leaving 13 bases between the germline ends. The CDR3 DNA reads TGTGCCAGCAGCCAGACTAGTACGGCCGGGGAGCTGTTTTTT. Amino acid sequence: CASSQTSTAGELFF.

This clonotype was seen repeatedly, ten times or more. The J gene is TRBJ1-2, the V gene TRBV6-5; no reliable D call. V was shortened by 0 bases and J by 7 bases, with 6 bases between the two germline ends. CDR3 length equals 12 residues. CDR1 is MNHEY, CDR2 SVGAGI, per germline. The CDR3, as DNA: TGTGCCAGCAGTTACTCGTCCGGTGGCTACACCTTC. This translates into CASSYSSGGYTF.

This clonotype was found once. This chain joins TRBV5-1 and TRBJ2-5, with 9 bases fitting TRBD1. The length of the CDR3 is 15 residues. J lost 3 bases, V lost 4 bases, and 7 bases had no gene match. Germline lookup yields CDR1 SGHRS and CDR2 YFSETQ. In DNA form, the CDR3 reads TGCGCCAGCAGCATGGGGGGACAGGGAAAAGAGACCCAGTACTTC. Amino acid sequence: CASSMGGQGKETQYF.

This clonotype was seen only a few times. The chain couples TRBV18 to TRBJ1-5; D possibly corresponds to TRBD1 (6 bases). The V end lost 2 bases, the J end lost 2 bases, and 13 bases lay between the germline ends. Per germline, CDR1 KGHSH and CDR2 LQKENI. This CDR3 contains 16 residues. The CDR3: CASSPGGLGGNQPQHF. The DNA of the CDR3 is TGTGCCAGCTCACCAGGGGGGCTGGGTGGCAATCAGCCCCAGCATTTT.

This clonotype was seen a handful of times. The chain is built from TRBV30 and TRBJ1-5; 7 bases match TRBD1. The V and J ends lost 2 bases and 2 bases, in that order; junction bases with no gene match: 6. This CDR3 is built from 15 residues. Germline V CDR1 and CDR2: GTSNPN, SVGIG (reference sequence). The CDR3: CAWSTITGGNQPQHF. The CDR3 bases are TGTGCCTGGAGTACCATTACAGGGGGCAATCAGCCCCAGCATTTT.

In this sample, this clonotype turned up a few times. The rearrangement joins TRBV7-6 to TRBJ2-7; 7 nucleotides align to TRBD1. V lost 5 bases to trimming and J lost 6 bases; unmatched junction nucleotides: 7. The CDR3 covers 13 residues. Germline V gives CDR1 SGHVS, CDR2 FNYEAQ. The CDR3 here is CASSRDSRGEQYF. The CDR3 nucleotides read TGTGCCAGCAGCCGGGACAGTCGGGGCGAGCAGTACTTC.

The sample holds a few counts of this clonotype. DNA for the CDR3: TGTGCCAGCAGTGAATTAGGCTCTAACCGGGAGACCCAGTACTTC. Amino acid sequence: CASSELGSNRETQYF. V usage is TRBV25-1 and J usage is TRBJ2-5; D not resolved. The V and J ends lost 1 base and 5 bases respectively, with 14 bases between them. The CDR3 contains 15 residues. Germline CDR1 reads MGHDK; CDR2 reads SYGVNS.

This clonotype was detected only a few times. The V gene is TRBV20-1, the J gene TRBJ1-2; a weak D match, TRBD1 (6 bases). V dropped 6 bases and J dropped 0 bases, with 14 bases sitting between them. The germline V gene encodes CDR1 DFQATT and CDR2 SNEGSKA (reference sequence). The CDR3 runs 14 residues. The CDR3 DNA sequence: TGCAGTGCCCCAGTCGGACAGTCTAACTATGGCTACACCTTC. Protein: CSAPVGQSNYGYTF.